This TCR beta chain emerged from a study of blood T cells in healthy people across ages. A second PCR, run for about 6 to 11 cycles, used a sample-barcoded 5' primer plus a J-beta primer mix. A tag from a template-switch adaptor with 12 random nucleotides marked each cDNA molecule. TCRdb itself ran the 5' RACE reads through MiXCR, one entry per CDR3 protein. This sample has over 700,000 distinct CDR3 sequences, with around 25% found just once. V trimming: 1 base; J trimming: 2 bases; junction bases outside the gene matches: 14. Germline V gives CDR1 LGHNA, CDR2 YSLEER. The CDR3 spans 19 residues. This clonotype was seen only a few times. Its antigen remains unknown. Study-level findings and limits: With unsorted PBMCs, a conclusive comparison of naive versus antigen-experienced cells was not possible.

This same sample was also part of a study on T cells of mothers and their children.

The chain has TRBV4-3 and TRBJ2-5, with 9 positions matching TRBD2. The receptor comes from a boy younger than 18 in good health. The specimen was blood. This CDR3 reads CASSQGNTLAGTFQETQYF. The CDR3 DNA is TGCGCCAGCAGCCAAGGAAATACACTAGCGGGCACATTTCAAGAGACCCAGTACTTC.